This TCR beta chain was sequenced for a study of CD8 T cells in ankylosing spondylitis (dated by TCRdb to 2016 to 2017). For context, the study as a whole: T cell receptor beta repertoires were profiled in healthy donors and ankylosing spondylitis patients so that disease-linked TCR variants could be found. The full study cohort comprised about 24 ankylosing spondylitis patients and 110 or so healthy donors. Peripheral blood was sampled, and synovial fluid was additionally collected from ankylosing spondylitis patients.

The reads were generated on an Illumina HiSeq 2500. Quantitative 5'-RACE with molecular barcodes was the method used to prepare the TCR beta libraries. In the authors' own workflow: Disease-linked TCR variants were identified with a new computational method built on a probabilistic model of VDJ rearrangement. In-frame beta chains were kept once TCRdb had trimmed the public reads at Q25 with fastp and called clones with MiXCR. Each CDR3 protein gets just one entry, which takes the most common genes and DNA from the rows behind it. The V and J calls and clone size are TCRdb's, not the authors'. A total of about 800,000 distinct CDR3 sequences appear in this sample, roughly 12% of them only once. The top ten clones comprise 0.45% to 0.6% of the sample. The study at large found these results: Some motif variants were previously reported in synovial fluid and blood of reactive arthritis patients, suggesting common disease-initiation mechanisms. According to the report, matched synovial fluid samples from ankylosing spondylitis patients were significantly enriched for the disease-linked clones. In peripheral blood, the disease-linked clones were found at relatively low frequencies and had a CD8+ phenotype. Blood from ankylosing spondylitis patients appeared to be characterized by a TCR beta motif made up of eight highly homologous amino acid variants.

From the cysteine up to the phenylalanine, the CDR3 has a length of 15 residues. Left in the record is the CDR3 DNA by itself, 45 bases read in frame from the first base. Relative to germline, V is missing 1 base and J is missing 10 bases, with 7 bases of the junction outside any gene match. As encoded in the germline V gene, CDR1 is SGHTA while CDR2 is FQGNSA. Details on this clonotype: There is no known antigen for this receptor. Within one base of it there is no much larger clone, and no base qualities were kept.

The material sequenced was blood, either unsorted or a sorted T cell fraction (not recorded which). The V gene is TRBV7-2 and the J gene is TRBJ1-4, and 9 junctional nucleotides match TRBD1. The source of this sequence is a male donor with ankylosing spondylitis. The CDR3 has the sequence CASSLVGQGYLKLFF. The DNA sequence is TGTGCCAGCAGCTTAGTGGGACAGGGCTATCTAAAACTGTTTTTT.